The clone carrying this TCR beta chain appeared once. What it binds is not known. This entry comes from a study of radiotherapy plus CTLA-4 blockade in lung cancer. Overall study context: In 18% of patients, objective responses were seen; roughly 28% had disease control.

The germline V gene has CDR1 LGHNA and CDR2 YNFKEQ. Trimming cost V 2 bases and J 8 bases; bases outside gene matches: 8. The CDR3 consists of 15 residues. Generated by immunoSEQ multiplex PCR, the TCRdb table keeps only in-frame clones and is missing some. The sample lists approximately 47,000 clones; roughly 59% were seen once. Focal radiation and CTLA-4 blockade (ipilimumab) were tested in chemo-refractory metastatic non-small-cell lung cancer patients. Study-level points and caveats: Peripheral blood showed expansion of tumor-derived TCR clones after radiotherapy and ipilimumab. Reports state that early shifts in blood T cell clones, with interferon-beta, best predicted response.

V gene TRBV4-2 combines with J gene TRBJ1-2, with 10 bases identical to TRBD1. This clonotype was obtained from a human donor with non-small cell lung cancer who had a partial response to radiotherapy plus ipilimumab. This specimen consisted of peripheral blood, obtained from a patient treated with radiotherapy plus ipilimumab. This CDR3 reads CASSQRDPGQGGYTF. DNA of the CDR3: TGTGCCAGCAGCCAACGAGACCCGGGACAGGGGGGCTACACCTTC.